A single sample gave rise to the 13 T cell receptor beta chains below, sequenced in a study of cytomegalovirus exposure and HLA in healthy donors. PCR was performed using 60 Vbeta and 13 Jbeta primers. Profiling relied on immunoSEQ multiplex PCR, and the TCRdb table lists in-frame clones only, not all of them. Of roughly 230,000 clones listed, about 93% are singletons. The specimen was PBMCs. The receptors originated from a girl aged 2 to 9 in good health and CMV-seronegative.

This chain joins TRBV10-3 and TRBJ2-1; D might be TRBD1 (5 bases). Germline V CDR1 and CDR2: ENHRY, SYGVKD. V shed 6 bases and J shed 9 bases, with 18 bases lying between them. This CDR3 comprises 14 residues. CDR3 protein: CAISQSTQGAEQFF. In DNA, the CDR3 is TGTGCCATCAGCCAATCCACGCAGGGCGCTGAGCAGTTCTTC.

J is TRBJ2-5 and V is TRBV2, with 8 positions matching TRBD1. Germline trimming cut 6 bases from V and 13 bases from J; bases unmatched to any gene: 4. Germline loops: CDR1 SNHLY, CDR2 FYNNEI. The CDR3 consists of 10 residues. The CDR3 coding sequence is TGTGCCAGCAGGGGGACAGGATCGTACTTC. It is translated as CASRGTGSYF.

The J gene is TRBJ1-1, the V gene TRBV19; 8 bases agree with TRBD1. The CDR3 is 11 amino acids. The junction had 2 bases not matched to a gene; V was cut back by 8 bases and J by 6 bases. Germline CDR1 is LNHDA and CDR2 is SQIVND (reference sequence). The CDR3 DNA sequence: TGTGCCAGTGGGGACAGGCCTGAAGCTTTCTTT. Translated, it gives CASGDRPEAFF.

This clone was recorded once. The rearrangement links TRBV6-5 to TRBJ1-4; 7 bases agree with TRBD1. V dropped 6 bases and J dropped 7; count of bases not matched to a gene: 11. Germline CDR1 reads MNHEY; CDR2 reads SVGAGI. CDR3 length equals 15 residues. The CDR3 sequence is CASSIDRAGGEKLFF. The CDR3, as DNA: TGTGCCAGCAGCATTGACAGGGCCGGTGGTGAAAAACTGTTTTTT.

The chain recombines TRBV27 with TRBJ1-5, with 8 bases aligning to TRBD1. The CDR3 spans 18 residues. Germline CDR1 is MNHEY and CDR2 is SMNVEV (reference sequence). The V and J ends lost 5 bases and 0 bases, in that order; junction bases with no gene match: 12. CDR3 coding DNA: TGTGCCAGCAGTCCCTGGACAGGGTGGACCGATAGCAATCAGCCCCAGCATTTT. Translating it yields CASSPWTGWTDSNQPQHF.

This chain uses TRBV27 with TRBJ1-5; possibly TRBD1 for D (5 bases). The germline V gene has CDR1 MNHEY and CDR2 SMNVEV (reference sequence). This CDR3 has 16 residues. The V gene lost 5 bases and the J gene lost 1 base, with 15 bases spanning the gap. CDR3: CASSPLGRGSNQPQHF. The DNA of the CDR3 is TGTGCCAGCAGTCCCCTAGGGAGGGGAAGCAATCAGCCCCAGCATTTT.

Comments on this clone: Different DNA sequences within this sample yield the same CDR3. The CDR3 loop is CASRQGGNYGYTF. The CDR3 nucleotides are TGTGCCAGCAGACAGGGGGGTAACTATGGCTACACCTTC. The V gene is TRBV6-5, the J gene TRBJ1-2, with 8 bases that match TRBD1. The CDR3 has 13 residues. CDR1 and CDR2 (germline): MNHEY, SVGAGI. The V segment lost 6 bases and the J segment 1 base; nucleotides outside the gene matches: 1.

The gene calls are TRBV19 and TRBJ1-5; D ambiguous. V gave up 5 bases and J gave up 3 bases, with 8 bases separating them. The CDR3 extends over 13 amino acids. Looked up from germline, CDR1 is LNHDA and CDR2 is SQIVND (reference sequence). The CDR3 bases are TGTGCCAGTAGTCGAGAAGACAATCAGCCCCAGCATTTT. Amino acid sequence: CASSREDNQPQHF.

CDR3 nucleotide sequence: TGTGCCAGCAGCCAAAAGACATCTCGACAGGGGGCCGTTCGTGGCTACACCTTC. This encodes CASSQKTSRQGAVRGYTF. This chain joins TRBV11-3 and TRBJ1-2; 10 bases are shared with TRBD1. The length of the CDR3 is 18 residues. The trim removed 5 bases at V and 7 bases at J, leaving 19 bases unmatched. Germline lookup yields CDR1 SGHNT and CDR2 YENEEA. Using reference TRBV11-3 and TRBJ1-2 for the parts outside the CDR3, the full variable domain is EAGVVQSPRYKIIEKKQPVAFWCNPISGHNTLYWYLQNLGQGPELLIRYENEEAVDDSQLPKDRFSAERLKGVDSTLKIQPAELGDSAVYLCASSQKTSRQGAVRGYTFGSGTRLTVV.

This clone was seen once. The chain employs TRBV19 and TRBJ1-5; maybe TRBD1 (5 bases). Germline loops: CDR1 LNHDA, CDR2 SQIVND (reference sequence). The V end was cut by 4 bases, the J end by 9 bases, with 16 bases between. CDR3 size: 14 residues. This CDR3 is CASSRPGGDRPQHF. As DNA, the CDR3 is TGTGCCAGTAGTAGACCCGGGGGTGATCGGCCCCAGCATTTT.

The CDR3 nucleotides read TGCAGCGTTGCTAGCGGGAGGATTTACGAGCAGTACTTC. Amino acid sequence: CSVASGRIYEQYF. This chain joins TRBV29-1 and TRBJ2-7; 11 bases fit TRBD2. Germline V gene sequence: CDR1 SQVTM, CDR2 ANQGSEA. CDR3 size: 13 residues. V lost 4 bases to trimming and J lost 4 bases; unmatched junction nucleotides: 3.

This clone was observed a few times. The V gene is TRBV5-6, the J gene TRBJ1-1; maybe TRBD1 (5 bases). This CDR3 is built from 16 residues. The V end lost 1 base, the J end lost 6 bases, and 19 bases lay between the germline ends. Germline-derived CDR1 and CDR2 are SGHDT and YYEEEE. CDR3 coding DNA: TGTGCCAGCAGCTTGCAGTCTGGCAGGGCCTTTCCTGAAGCTTTCTTT. It encodes CASSLQSGRAFPEAFF.

The chain is built from TRBV6-5 and TRBJ2-7; no firm D call. Trimming shortened V by 5 bases and J by 2 bases, and 10 bases separated the two germline ends. The CDR3 has 13 amino acids. The germline gives CDR1 MNHEY, CDR2 SVGAGI. As DNA, the CDR3 is TGTGCCAGCAGTAGGCAGGAAGCCTACGAGCAGTACTTC. Translation gives CASSRQEAYEQYF.